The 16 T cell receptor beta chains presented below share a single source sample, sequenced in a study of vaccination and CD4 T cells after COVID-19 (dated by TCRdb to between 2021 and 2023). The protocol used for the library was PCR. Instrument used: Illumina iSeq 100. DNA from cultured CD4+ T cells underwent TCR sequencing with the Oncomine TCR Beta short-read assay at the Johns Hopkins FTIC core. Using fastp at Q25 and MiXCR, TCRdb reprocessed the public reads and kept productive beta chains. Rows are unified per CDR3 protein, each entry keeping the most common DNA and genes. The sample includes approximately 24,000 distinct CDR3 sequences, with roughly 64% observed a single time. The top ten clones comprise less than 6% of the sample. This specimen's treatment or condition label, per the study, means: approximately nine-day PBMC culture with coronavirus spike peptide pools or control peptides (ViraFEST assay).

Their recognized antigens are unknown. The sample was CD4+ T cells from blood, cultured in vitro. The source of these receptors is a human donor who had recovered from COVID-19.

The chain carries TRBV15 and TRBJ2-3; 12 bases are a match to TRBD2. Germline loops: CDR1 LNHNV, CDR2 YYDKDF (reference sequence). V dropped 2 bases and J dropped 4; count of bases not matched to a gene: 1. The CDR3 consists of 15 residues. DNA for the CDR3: TGTGCCACCAGCAGACTAGCGGGAGGGTCAGATACGCAGTATTTT. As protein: CATSRLAGGSDTQYF.

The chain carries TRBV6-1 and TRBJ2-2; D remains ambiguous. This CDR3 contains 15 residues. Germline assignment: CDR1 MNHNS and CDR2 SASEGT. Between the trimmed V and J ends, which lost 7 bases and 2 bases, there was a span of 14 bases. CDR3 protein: CASTPFGLNTGELFF. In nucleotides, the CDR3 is TGTGCCAGCACCCCCTTTGGGCTTAACACCGGGGAGCTGTTTTTT.

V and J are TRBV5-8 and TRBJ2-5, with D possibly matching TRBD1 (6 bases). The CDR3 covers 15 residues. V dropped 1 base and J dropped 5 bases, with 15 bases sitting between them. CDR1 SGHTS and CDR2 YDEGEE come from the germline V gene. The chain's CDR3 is CASSLSRGVVETQYF. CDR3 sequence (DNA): TGTGCCAGCAGCTTGAGCAGGGGAGTTGTGGAGACCCAGTACTTC.

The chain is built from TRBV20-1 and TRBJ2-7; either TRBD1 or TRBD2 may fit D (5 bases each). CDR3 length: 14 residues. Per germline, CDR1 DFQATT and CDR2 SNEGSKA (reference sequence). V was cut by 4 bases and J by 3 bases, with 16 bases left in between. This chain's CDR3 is CSANGHLAGYEQYF. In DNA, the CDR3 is TGCAGTGCTAATGGACATCTTGCGGGCTACGAGCAGTACTTC.

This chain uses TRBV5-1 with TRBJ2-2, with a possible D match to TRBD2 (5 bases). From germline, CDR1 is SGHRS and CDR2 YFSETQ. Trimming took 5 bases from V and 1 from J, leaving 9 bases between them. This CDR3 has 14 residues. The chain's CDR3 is CASSRAGNTGELFF. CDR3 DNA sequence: TGCGCCAGCAGTCGGGCGGGGAACACCGGGGAGCTGTTTTTT.

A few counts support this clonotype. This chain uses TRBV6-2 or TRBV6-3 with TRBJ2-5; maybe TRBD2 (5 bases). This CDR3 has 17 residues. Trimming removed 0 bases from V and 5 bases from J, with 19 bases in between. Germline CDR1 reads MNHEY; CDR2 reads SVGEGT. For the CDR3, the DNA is TGTGCCAGCAGTTACTCTAGAGAGAGTGGGAGCAAGGAGACCCAGTACTTC. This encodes CASSYSRESGSKETQYF.

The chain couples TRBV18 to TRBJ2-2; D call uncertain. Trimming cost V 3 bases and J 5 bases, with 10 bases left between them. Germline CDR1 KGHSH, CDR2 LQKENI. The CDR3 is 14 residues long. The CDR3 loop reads CASSPQKGTGELFF. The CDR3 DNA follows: TGTGCCAGCTCACCTCAGAAGGGTACCGGGGAGCTGTTTTTT.

CDR3 bases: TGCAGTGCTCCCCAGTGGGGGGAAATCGACGAGCAGTACTTC. It encodes CSAPQWGEIDEQYF. The chain links TRBV20-1 to TRBJ2-7; D may be TRBD2 (6 bases). The germline V gene encodes CDR1 DFQATT and CDR2 SNEGSKA (reference sequence). There are 14 residues in the CDR3. V shed 5 bases and J shed 5 bases, with 19 bases lying between them.

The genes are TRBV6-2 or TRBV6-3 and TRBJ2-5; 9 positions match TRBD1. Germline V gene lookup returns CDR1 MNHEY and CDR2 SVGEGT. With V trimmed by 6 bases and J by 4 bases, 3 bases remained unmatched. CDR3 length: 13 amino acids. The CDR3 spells CASRETGGETQYF. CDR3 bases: TGTGCCAGCAGAGAGACAGGGGGAGAGACCCAGTACTTC.

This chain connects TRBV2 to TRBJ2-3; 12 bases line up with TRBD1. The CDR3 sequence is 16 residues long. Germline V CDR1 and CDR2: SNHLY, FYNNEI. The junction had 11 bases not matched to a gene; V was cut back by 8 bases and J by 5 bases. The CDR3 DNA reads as TGTGCCAGCTCTTCGTTAGGGACAGGGGGCCAAGATACGCAGTATTTT. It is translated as CASSSLGTGGQDTQYF.

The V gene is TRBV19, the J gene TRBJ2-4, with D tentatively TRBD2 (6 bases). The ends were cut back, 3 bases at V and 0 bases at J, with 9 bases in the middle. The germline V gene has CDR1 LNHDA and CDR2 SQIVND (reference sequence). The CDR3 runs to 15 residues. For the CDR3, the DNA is TGTGCCAGTAGTATGGAGGGGCTAGCCAAAAACATTCAGTACTTC. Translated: CASSMEGLAKNIQYF.

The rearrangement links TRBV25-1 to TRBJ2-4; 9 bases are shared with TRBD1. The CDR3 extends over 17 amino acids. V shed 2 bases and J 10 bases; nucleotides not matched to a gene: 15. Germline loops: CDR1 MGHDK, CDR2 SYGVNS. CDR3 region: CASSETTGTGPIGIQYF. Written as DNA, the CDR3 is TGTGCCAGCAGTGAAACGACCGGGACAGGGCCTATAGGTATTCAGTACTTC. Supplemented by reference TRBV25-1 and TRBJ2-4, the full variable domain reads EADIYQTPRYLVIGTGKKITLECSQTMGHDKMYWYQQDPGMELHLIHYSYGVNSTEKGDLSSESTVSRIRTEHFPLTLESARPSHTSQYLCASSETTGTGPIGIQYFGAGTRLSVL.

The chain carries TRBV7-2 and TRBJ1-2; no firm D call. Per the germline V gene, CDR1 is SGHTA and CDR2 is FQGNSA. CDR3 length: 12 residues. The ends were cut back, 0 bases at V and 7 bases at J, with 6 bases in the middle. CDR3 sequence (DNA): TGTGCCAGCAGCTTAGCGCAAGCTGGCTACACCTTC. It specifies CASSLAQAGYTF.

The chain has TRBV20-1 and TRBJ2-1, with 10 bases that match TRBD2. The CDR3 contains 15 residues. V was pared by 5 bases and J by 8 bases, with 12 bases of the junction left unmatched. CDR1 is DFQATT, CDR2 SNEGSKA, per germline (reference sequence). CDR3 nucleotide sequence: TGCAGTGCTCAAGACAGCGGGAGGGCCGTCGATGAGCAGTTCTTC. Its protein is CSAQDSGRAVDEQFF.

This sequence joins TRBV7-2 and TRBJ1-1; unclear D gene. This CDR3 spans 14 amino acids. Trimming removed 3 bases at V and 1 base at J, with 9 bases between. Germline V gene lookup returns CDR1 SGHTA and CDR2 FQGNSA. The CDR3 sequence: CASSFGNSNTEAFF. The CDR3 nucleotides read TGTGCCAGCAGCTTCGGAAATTCGAACACTGAAGCTTTCTTT.

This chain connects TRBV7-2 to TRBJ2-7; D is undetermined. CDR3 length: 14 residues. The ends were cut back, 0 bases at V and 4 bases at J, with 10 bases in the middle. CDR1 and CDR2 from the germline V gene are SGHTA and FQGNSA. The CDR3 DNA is TGTGCCAGCAGCTTAGCCCATTCCGGGTACGAGCAGTACTTC. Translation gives CASSLAHSGYEQYF.